The 16 T cell receptor beta chains in this list originate from one sample, sequenced in a study of a mutant IDH1 vaccine in newly diagnosed glioma. Clones were sequenced by immunoSEQ multiplex PCR, and TCRdb holds only the in-frame ones, with some missing. The table records about 27,000 clones, 79% of them present only once. The sample's time point: week 5, during vaccination. The content of each vaccine dose was 300 ug of mutant IDH1 20-mer peptide, and topical imiquimod accompanied it. The antigens of these receptors remain unknown. Specimen: PBMCs, collected from a glioma patient whose treatment included an IDH1 peptide vaccine. These receptors all stem from a man aged 35 to 55 with glioma. Some clones in this sample may be carry-over from other donors' samples.

The chain links TRBV18 to TRBJ1-6; 7 bases are shared with TRBD1. Germline V gives CDR1 KGHSH, CDR2 LQKENI. Losses at the gene ends were 6 bases for V and 10 bases for J; bases not matched to a gene: 15. The CDR3 spans 16 residues. The CDR3 here is CASSIQQGLEGSPLHF. DNA of the CDR3: TGTGCCAGCTCCATTCAACAGGGGTTAGAGGGATCACCCCTCCACTTT.

V usage is TRBV7-2 and J usage is TRBJ1-2; TRBD1 agrees at 10 bases. This CDR3 comprises 14 residues. The V gene end was trimmed by 5 bases and the J gene end by 6 bases; junction bases not matched to a gene: 6. Germline-derived CDR1 and CDR2 are SGHTA and FQGNSA. The CDR3 nucleotides are TGTGCCAGCAGCAAAGGACAGGGGGAGCATGGCTACACCTTC. Translation gives CASSKGQGEHGYTF.

This rearrangement joins TRBV5-5 to TRBJ2-2, with a weak D call TRBD2 (6 bases). This CDR3 is 15 amino acids long. The germline V and J ends were trimmed by 6 bases and 5 bases, with 17 bases remaining between them. CDR1 is SGHKS and CDR2 is YYEKEE in the germline V gene (reference sequence). In DNA form, the CDR3 reads TGTGCCAGCACCCCGGGCCGGGGGTGGACCGGGGAGCTGTTTTTT. Translated, it gives CASTPGRGWTGELFF.

The rearrangement links TRBV18 to TRBJ1-2; D is ambiguous. The CDR3 is made up of 14 amino acids. Germline-derived CDR1 and CDR2 are KGHSH and LQKENI. The V end was cut by 6 bases, the J end by 2 bases, with 13 bases between. The CDR3 loop is CASSPMASNYGYTF. CDR3 DNA sequence: TGTGCCAGCTCTCCTATGGCCTCCAACTATGGCTACACCTTC.

This rearrangement joins TRBV19 to TRBJ1-2, with 9 bases fitting TRBD1. The V and J ends lost 5 bases and 5 bases, in that order; junction bases with no gene match: 9. Germline V gene lookup returns CDR1 LNHDA and CDR2 SQIVND (reference sequence). The CDR3 is 15 amino acids. This CDR3 reads CASSHPGTGLYGYTF. The CDR3 DNA reads as TGTGCCAGTAGTCACCCCGGGACAGGGCTTTATGGCTACACCTTC. The full variable domain, in which reference TRBV19 and TRBJ1-2 provide the parts outside the CDR3, is DGGITQSPKYLFRKEGQNVTLSCEQNLNHDAMYWYRQDPGQGLRLIYYSQIVNDFQKGDIAEGYSVSREKKESFPLTVTSAQKNPTAFYLCASSHPGTGLYGYTFGSGTRLTVV.

The chain recombines TRBV9 with TRBJ1-6; D is unresolved. The CDR3 sequence is 14 residues long. The V end lost 0 bases, the J end lost 7 bases, and 8 bases lay between the germline ends. The germline gives CDR1 SGDLS, CDR2 YYNGEE. The chain's CDR3 is CASSVEAGNSPLHF. CDR3 bases: TGTGCCAGCAGCGTAGAGGCGGGGAATTCACCCCTCCACTTT.

CDR3 loop: CAWSAAWGETEAFF. Here the CDR3 DNA reads TGTGCCTGGAGTGCCGCTTGGGGGGAAACTGAAGCTTTCTTT. The rearrangement joins TRBV30 to TRBJ1-1; possibly TRBD1 for D (5 bases). The CDR3 loop spans 14 amino acids. In germline, CDR1 is GTSNPN, CDR2 SVGIG (reference sequence). V was cut by 1 base and J by 5 bases, with 14 bases left in between.

The CDR3 DNA sequence: TGTGCCAGCAGCCCGGACGGCCTGGAATCTGAAGCTTTCTTT. It codes for CASSPDGLESEAFF. The chain uses TRBV4-2 and TRBJ1-1; no firm D call. Germline CDR1 reads LGHNA; CDR2 reads YNFKEQ. Trimming removed 4 bases from V and 6 bases from J, with 15 bases in between. The CDR3 is 14 amino acids.

The sample holds a few counts of this clone. J is TRBJ1-1 and V is TRBV7-9; D not resolved. The CDR3 is made up of 13 amino acids. Germline V gene data show CDR1 as SEHNR and CDR2 as FQNEAQ (reference sequence). V was cut by 5 bases and J by 5 bases, with 12 bases left in between. The CDR3 reads CASSDTGWTEAFF. The CDR3 DNA reads as TGTGCCAGCAGCGACACCGGGTGGACTGAAGCTTTCTTT. The full variable domain, with the rest looked up from reference TRBV7-9 and TRBJ1-1, is DTGVSQNPRHKITKRGQNVTFRCDPISEHNRLYWYRQTLGQGPEFLTYFQNEAQLEKSRLLSDRFSAERPKGSFSTLEIQRTEQGDSAMYLCASSDTGWTEAFFGQGTRLTVV.

The CDR3 sequence is CASSAWPGGSGNTIYF. The CDR3 region has the DNA TGCGCCAGCAGCGCCTGGCCAGGGGGCTCTGGAAACACCATATATTTT. The rearrangement links TRBV5-1 to TRBJ1-3; 7 nucleotides line up with TRBD1. V lost 4 bases to trimming and J lost 0 bases; unmatched junction nucleotides: 7. Germline V lookup: CDR1 SGHRS, CDR2 YFSETQ. The CDR3 consists of 16 residues.

The chain links TRBV9 to TRBJ2-7; TRBD2 aligns across 7 bases. The germline gives CDR1 SGDLS, CDR2 YYNGEE. Trimming cost V 3 bases and J 6 bases; bases outside gene matches: 3. This CDR3 spans 12 amino acids. The CDR3 DNA sequence: TGTGCCAGCAGCGCTGGGGGGGGCGAGCAGTACTTC. Translated, it gives CASSAGGGEQYF.

V usage is TRBV6-1 and J usage is TRBJ1-2; D is uncertain. Germline V CDR1 and CDR2: MNHNS, SASEGT. This CDR3 spans 14 amino acids. V was cut by 1 base and J by 3 bases, with 9 bases left in between. CDR3 sequence reads: CASSEVAVYYGYTF. CDR3 DNA: TGTGCCAGCAGTGAAGTAGCAGTTTACTATGGCTACACCTTC.

This clone was counted only a few times. The chain is built from TRBV11-2 and TRBJ2-1; tentative D call: TRBD1 (5 bases). Germline V gives CDR1 SGHAT, CDR2 FQNNGV. The CDR3 sequence is 16 residues long. Trimming took off 5 bases at V and 1 base at J, with 15 bases between the two ends. CDR3 protein: CASSPDHDRSYNEQFF. For the CDR3, the DNA is TGTGCCAGCAGCCCCGATCACGACAGATCCTACAATGAGCAGTTCTTC.

The rearrangement links TRBV5-1 to TRBJ1-6; 9 bases map to TRBD1. The germline CDR1 and CDR2 sequences are SGHRS and YFSETQ. With V trimmed by 0 bases and J by 2 bases, 3 bases remained unmatched. This CDR3 has 17 residues. CDR3 region: CASSLAGQGTYNSPLHF. The CDR3 region has the DNA TGCGCCAGCAGCTTGGCGGGACAGGGAACCTATAATTCACCCCTCCACTTT.

This chain connects TRBV18 to TRBJ1-2; D is unresolved. Germline assignment: CDR1 KGHSH and CDR2 LQKENI. The CDR3 runs 15 residues. V was shortened by 1 base and J by 5 bases, with 14 bases between the two germline ends. CDR3 protein: CASSPLTASRYGYTF. The CDR3 DNA reads TGTGCCAGCTCACCACTAACAGCGTCGCGTTATGGCTACACCTTC.

The gene calls are TRBV2 and TRBJ1-2; a weak D match, TRBD1 (5 bases). The V end was cut by 6 bases, the J end by 7 bases, with 12 bases between. The CDR3 has 12 residues. The germline V gene has CDR1 SNHLY and CDR2 FYNNEI. CDR3 sequence (DNA): TGTGCCAGCAGGGGGCTCGAAGGTGGCTACACCTTC. Its protein product is CASRGLEGGYTF.